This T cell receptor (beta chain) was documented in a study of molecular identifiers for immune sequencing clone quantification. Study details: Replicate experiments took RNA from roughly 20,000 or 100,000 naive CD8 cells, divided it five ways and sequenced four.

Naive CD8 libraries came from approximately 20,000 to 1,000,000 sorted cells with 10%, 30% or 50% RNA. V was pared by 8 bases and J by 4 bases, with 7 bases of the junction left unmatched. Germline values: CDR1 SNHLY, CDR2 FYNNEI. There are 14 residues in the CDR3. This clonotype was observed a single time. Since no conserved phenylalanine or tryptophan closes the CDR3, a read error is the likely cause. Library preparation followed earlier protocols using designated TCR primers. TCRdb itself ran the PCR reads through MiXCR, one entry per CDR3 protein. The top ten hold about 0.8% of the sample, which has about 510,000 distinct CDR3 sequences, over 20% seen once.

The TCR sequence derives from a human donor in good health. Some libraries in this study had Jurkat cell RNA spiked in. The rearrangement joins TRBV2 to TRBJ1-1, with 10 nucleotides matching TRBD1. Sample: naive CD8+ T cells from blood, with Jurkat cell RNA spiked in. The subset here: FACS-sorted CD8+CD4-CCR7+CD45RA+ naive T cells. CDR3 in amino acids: CASRGTGDRTEAFL. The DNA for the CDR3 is TGTGCCAGCCGCGGGACAGGGGATCGCACTGAAGCTTTCCTT.